This TCR beta chain was sequenced for a study of Ad26.COV2.S vaccination and SARS-CoV-2 variants. Study in general: This donor came from the COV1001 trial of Ad26.COV2.S. Donor got 5x10^10 or 1x10^11 viral particles of Ad26.COV2.S. Whole-study results and caveats: Possibly, TCR breadth and depth analyses underestimated total T cell responses.

The treatment was: 15 to 20 received Ad26.COV2.S at low or high dose, single or two shots; several received placebo; per-sample allocation not given. Day 63 after the first vaccine or placebo injection was the time point for sampling. Donor was an adult aged 18-55 years in Boston. The germline V gene has CDR1 LGHDT and CDR2 YNNKEL (reference sequence). The CDR3 extends over 13 amino acids. Between the trimmed V and J ends, which lost 3 bases and 0 bases, there was a span of 5 bases. Profiled with immunoSEQ multiplex PCR; TCRdb holds only in-frame clones, not every one. The sample includes around 250,000 clones, about 90% of them seen just once. The count of this clone is one. What it recognizes is unknown.

The material was peripheral blood, obtained in a trial of Ad26.COV2.S vaccine versus placebo. This receptor was obtained from a person between 18 and 60 years old who received the Ad26.COV2.S COVID-19 vaccine or a placebo. The rearrangement links TRBV3-1 (or the pseudogene TRBV3-2) to TRBJ1-1; D remains unclear. CDR3 sequence reads: CASSQEMNTEAFF. The CDR3 DNA is TGTGCCAGCAGCCAGGAGATGAACACTGAAGCTTTCTTT.